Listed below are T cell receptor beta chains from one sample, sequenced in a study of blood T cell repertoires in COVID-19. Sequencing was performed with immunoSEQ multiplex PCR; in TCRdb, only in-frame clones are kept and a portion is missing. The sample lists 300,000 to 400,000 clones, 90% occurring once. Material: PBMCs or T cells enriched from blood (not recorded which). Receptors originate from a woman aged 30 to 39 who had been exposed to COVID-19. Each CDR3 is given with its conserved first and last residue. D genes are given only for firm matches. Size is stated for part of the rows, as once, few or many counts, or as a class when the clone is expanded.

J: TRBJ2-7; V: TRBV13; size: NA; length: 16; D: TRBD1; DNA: TGTGCCAGCAGCTTAGTATTGACAGGGGGCTCTAACGAGCAGTACTTC; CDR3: CASSLVLTGGSNEQYF
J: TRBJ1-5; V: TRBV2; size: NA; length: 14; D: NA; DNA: TGTGCCAGCAGCCCTCTCAGTGGCTCCCAGCCCCAGCATTTT; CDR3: CASSPLSGSQPQHF
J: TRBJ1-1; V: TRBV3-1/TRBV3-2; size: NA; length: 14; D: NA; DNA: TGTGCCAGCAGCCAAGTGGGGCCAAACACTGAAGCTTTCTTT; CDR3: CASSQVGPNTEAFF
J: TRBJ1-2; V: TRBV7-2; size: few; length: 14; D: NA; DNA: TGTGCCAGCAGCTTGTACAGTGTTAACTATGGCTACACCTTC; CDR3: CASSLYSVNYGYTF
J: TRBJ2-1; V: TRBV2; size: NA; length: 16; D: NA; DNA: TGTGCCAGCAGTTCCTCGCGGGCAGCGGATTACAATGAGCAGTTCTTC; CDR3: CASSSSRAADYNEQFF
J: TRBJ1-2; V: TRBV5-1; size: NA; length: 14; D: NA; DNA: TGCGCCAGCAGCTCCGACATTCCAAACTATGGCTACACCTTC; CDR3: CASSSDIPNYGYTF
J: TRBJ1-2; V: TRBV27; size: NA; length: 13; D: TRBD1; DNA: TGTGCCAGCAGTCGCGACAGGGGTGGCGGCTACACCTTC; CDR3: CASSRDRGGGYTF
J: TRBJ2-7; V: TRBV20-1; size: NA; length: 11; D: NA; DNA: TGCAGTGCAAAGACAGCTTACGAGCAGTACTTC; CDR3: CSAKTAYEQYF
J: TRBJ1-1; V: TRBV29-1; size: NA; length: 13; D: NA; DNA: TGCAGCGTTGAGGGAGGCAGAAGGTCTGAAGCTTTCTTT; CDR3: CSVEGGRRSEAFF
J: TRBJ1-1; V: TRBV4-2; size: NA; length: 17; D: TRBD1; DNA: TGTGCCAGCAGCCAATCCGGACAGGCAAACATGAACACTGAAGCTTTCTTT; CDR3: CASSQSGQANMNTEAFF
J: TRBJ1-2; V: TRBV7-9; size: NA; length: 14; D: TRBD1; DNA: TGTGCCAGCAGCCCAGGGCAGGGGGCGGAAAAAGACACCTTC; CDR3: CASSPGQGAEKDTF
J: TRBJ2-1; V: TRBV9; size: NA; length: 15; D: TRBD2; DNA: TGTGCCAGCAGCAAGAGCGGGGGGGCGTCAAATGAGCAGTTCTTC; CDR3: CASSKSGGASNEQFF
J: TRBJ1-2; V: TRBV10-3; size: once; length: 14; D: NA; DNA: TGTGCCATCAGTGAGTCGACGGGAAACTATGGCTACACCTTC; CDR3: CAISESTGNYGYTF
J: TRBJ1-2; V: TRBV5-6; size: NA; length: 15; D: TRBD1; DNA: TGTGCCAGCAGCCGAAGAAGACAGGGGGAGTCTGGCTACACCTTC; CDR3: CASSRRRQGESGYTF
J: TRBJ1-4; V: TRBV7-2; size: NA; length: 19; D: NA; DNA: TGTGCCAGCAGCTTACGGGCAGGGGTCGGACCCGCAACTAATGAAAAACTGTTTTTT; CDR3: CASSLRAGVGPATNEKLFF
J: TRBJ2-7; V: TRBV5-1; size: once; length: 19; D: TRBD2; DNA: TGCGCCAGCAGCGAAGGACTAGCGGGGGCCTCGGGAAACTCCTACGAGCAGTACTTC; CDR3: CASSEGLAGASGNSYEQYF
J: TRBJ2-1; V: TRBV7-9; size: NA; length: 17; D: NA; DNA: TGTGCCAGCAGCTTAGACGTTGCCAGGGTGACCTACAATGAGCAGTTCTTC; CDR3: CASSLDVARVTYNEQFF
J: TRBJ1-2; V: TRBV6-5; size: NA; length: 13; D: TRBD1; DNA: TGTGCCAGCACCCCTGGGACAGGCTATGGCTACACCTTC; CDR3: CASTPGTGYGYTF
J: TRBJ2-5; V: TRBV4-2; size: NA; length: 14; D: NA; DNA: TGTGCCAGCAGCCAAGATTCAGGGAAAGAGACCCAGTACTTC; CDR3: CASSQDSGKETQYF
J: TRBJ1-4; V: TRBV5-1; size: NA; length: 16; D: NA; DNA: TGCGCCAGCAGCCTCAAGTCAGAAGCAACTAATGAAAAACTGTTTTTT; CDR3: CASSLKSEATNEKLFF
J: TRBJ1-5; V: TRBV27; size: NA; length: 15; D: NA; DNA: TGTGCCAGCAGTTTAGGGACTAGGGGCAATCAGCCCCAGCATTTT; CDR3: CASSLGTRGNQPQHF
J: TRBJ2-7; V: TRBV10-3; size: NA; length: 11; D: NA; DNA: TGTGCCATCAGTGACCTCTACGAGCAGTACTTC; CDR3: CAISDLYEQYF
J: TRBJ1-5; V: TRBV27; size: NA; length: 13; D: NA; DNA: TGTGCCAGCAGAGAAGCGGTTATTCAGCCCCAGCATTTT; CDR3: CASREAVIQPQHF
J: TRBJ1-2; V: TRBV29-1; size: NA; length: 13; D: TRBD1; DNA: TGCAGCGTGGGGACAGGGGGCTTCTATGGCTACACCTTC; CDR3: CSVGTGGFYGYTF
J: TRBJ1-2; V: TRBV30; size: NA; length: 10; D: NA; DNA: TGTGCCTCAGACAGCTATGGCTACACCTTC; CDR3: CASDSYGYTF
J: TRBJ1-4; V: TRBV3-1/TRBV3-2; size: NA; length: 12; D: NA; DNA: TGTGCCAGCAGCCAAGGTCAGGGGAAACTGTTTTTT; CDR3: CASSQGQGKLFF
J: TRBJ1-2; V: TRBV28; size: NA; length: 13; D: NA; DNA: TGTGCCAGCTCCTTCCGAGGCGGTTATGGCTACACCTTC; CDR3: CASSFRGGYGYTF
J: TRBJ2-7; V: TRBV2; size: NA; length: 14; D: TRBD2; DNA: TGTGCCAGCTCCCGACTAGCGGCCTTGGACGAGCAGTACTTC; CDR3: CASSRLAALDEQYF
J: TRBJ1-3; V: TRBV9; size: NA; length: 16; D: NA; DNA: TGTGCCAGCAGCCCAGCGGGAAGGGCTTCTGGAAACACCATATATTTT; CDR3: CASSPAGRASGNTIYF
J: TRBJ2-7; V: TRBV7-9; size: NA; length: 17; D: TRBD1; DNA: TGTGCCAGCAGTTTACGACCCCTCTCGGACAGGGACTACGAGCAGTACTTC; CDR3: CASSLRPLSDRDYEQYF
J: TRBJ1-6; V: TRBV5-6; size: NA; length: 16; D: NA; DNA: TGTGCCAGCAGCCCCCTTTCGGGCAGGGCTAATTCACCCCTCCACTTT; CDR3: CASSPLSGRANSPLHF